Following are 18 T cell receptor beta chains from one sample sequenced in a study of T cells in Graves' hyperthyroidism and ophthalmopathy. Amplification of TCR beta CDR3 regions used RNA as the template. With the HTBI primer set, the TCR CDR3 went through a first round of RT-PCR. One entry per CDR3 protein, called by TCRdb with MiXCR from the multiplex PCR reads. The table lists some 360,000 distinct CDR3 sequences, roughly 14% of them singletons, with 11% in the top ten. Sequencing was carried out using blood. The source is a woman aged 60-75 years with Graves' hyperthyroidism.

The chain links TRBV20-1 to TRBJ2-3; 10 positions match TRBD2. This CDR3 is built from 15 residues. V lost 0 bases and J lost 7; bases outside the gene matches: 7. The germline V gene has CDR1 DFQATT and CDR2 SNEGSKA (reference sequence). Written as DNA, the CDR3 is TGCAGTGCTAGAGATCGAGGGACTAGCGCATATACGCAGTATTTT. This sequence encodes CSARDRGTSAYTQYF.

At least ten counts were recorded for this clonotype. The CDR3 DNA reads TGTGCCAGCAGTTTGATAGCGGGAGGCCCCTACGAGCAGTACTTC. Residues: CASSLIAGGPYEQYF. The rearrangement joins TRBV6-2 or TRBV6-3 to TRBJ2-7; 10 positions match TRBD2. The CDR3 is 15 amino acids. Trimming cost V 4 bases and J 2 bases; bases outside gene matches: 5. Germline values: CDR1 MNHEY, CDR2 SVGEGT.

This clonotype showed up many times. This chain's CDR3 is CASSFHTVRTSAPDTQYF. In DNA, the CDR3 is TGTGCCAGCAGCTTTCACACCGTCAGGACTAGCGCCCCAGATACGCAGTATTTT. V gene TRBV7-8 combines with J gene TRBJ2-3; 9 positions match TRBD2. CDR1 and CDR2 (germline): SGHVS, FQNEAQ. This CDR3 region has 18 residues. Trimming removed 3 bases from V and 4 bases from J; junction bases left unmatched: 14. Full variable domain (missing parts from reference TRBV7-8 and TRBJ2-3): GAGVSQSPRYKVAKRGQDVALRCDPISGHVSLFWYQQALGQGPEFLTYFQNEAQLDKSGLPSDRFFAERPEGSVSTLKIQRTQQEDSAVYLCASSFHTVRTSAPDTQYFGPGTRLTVL.

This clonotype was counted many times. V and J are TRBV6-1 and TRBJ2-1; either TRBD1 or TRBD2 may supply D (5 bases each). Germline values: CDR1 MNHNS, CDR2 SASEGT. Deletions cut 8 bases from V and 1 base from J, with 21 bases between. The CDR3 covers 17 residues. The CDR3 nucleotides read TGTGCCAGCCAACCGAATACGGGACGACGTTCCTACAATGAGCAGTTCTTC. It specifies CASQPNTGRRSYNEQFF.

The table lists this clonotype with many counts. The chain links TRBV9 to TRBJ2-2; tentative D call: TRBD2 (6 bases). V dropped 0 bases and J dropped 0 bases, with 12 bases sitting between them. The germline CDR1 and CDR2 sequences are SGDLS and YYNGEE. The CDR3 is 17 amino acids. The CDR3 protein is CASSVAGSVANTGELFF. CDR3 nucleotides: TGTGCCAGCAGCGTAGCCGGGAGCGTCGCGAACACCGGGGAGCTGTTTTTT.

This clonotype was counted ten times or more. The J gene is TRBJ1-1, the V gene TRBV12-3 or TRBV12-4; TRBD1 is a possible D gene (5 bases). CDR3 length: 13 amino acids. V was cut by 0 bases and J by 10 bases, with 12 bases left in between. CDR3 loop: CASSLAAGQGAFF. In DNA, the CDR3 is TGTGCCAGCAGTTTAGCGGCAGGGCAGGGAGCTTTCTTT.

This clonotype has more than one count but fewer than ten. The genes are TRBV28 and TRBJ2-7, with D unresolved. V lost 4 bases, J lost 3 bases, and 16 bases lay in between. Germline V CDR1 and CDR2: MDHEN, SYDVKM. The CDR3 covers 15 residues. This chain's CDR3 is CASSYPFSSGYEQYF. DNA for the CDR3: TGTGCCAGCAGTTACCCGTTCTCGTCGGGCTACGAGCAGTACTTC.

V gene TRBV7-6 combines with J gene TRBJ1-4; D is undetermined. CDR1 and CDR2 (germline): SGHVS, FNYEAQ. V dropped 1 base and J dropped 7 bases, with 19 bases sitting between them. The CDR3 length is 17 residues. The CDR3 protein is CASSLVLDGLLTEKLFF. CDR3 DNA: TGTGCCAGCAGCTTAGTTCTCGACGGGCTTTTAACTGAAAAACTGTTTTTT.

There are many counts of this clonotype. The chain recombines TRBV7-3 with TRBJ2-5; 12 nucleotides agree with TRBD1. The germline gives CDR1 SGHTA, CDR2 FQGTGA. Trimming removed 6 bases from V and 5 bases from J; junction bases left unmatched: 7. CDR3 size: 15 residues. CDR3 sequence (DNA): TGTGCCAGCAGTCAGGGACAGGGGGCATGGGAGACCCAGTACTTC. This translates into CASSQGQGAWETQYF.

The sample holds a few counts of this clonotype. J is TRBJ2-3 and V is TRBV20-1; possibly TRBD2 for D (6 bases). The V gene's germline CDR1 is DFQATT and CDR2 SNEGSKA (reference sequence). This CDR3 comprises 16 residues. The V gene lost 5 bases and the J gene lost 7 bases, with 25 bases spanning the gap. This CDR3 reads CSAPPTTGEYLYTQYF. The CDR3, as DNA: TGCAGTGCTCCACCCACGACGGGGGAGTATTTGTATACGCAGTATTTT.

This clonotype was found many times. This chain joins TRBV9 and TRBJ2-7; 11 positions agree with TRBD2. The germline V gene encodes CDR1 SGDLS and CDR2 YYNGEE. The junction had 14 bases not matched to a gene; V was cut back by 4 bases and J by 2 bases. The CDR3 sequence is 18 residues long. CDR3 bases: TGTGCCAGCAGCCCTTCAGGGACGCCGGGACTAGCGGCCTACGAGCAGTACTTC. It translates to CASSPSGTPGLAAYEQYF.

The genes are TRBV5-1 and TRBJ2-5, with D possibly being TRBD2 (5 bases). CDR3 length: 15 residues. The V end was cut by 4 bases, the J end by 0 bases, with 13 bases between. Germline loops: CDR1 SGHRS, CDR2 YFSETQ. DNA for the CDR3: TGCGCCAGCAGCCCCATCGTTAGCGACCAAGAGACCCAGTACTTC. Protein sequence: CASSPIVSDQETQYF.

The CDR3 DNA follows: TGTGCCATCAGTGGAAGGGGCGGCTACGAGCAGTACTTC. Translation gives CAISGRGGYEQYF. The chain has TRBV10-3 and TRBJ2-7, with a tentative D call TRBD1 (5 bases). V was clipped by 4 bases and J by 3 bases, with 10 bases between them. Germline V gene sequence: CDR1 ENHRY, CDR2 SYGVKD. CDR3 length: 13 residues.

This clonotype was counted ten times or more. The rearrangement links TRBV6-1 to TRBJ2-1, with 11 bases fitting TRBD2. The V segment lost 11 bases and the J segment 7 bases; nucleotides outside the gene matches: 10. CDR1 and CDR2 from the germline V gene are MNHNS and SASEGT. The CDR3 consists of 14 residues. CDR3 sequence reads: CAGLAGGPRNEQFF. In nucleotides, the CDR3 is TGTGCCGGCTTAGCGGGAGGGCCGCGGAATGAGCAGTTCTTC.

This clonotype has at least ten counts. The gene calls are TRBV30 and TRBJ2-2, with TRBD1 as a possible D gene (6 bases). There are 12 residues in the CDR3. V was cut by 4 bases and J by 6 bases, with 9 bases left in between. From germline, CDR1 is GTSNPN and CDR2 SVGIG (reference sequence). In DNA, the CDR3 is TGTGCCTGGAACAGGGTTCCCGGGGAGCTGTTTTTT. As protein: CAWNRVPGELFF.

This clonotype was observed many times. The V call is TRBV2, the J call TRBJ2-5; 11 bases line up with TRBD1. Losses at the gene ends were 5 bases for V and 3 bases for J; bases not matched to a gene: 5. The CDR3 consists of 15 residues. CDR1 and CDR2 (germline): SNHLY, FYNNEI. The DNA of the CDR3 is TGTGCCAGCAGTAAAAGGACAGGGGGCGAAGAGACCCAGTACTTC. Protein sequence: CASSKRTGGEETQYF.

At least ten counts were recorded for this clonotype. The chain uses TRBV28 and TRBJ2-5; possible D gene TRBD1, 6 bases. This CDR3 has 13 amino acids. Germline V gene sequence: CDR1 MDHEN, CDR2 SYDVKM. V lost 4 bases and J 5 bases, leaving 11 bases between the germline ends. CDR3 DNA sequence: TGTGCCAGCAGTTCCCAGGGGTGGGAGACCCAGTACTTC. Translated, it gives CASSSQGWETQYF.

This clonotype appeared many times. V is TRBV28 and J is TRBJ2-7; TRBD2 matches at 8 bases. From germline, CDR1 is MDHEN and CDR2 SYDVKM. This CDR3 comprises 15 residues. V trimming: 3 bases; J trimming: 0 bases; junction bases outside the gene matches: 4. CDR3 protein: CASSFPTSGSYEQYF. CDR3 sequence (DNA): TGTGCCAGCAGTTTCCCAACTAGCGGCTCCTACGAGCAGTACTTC. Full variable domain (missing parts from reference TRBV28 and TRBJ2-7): DVKVTQSSRYLVKRTGEKVFLECVQDMDHENMFWYRQDPGLGLRLIYFSYDVKMKEKGDIPEGYSVSREKKERFSLILESASTNQTSMYLCASSFPTSGSYEQYFGPGTRLTVT.